What follows are 20 T cell receptor beta chains derived from one specimen sequenced in a study of beta chain features in type 1 diabetes. These receptors lack a known antigen. Study observations and caveats: Among patients with Type 1 diabetes, TCRB CDR3s were moderately but significantly shorter in every one of the four CD4+ subsets.

cDNA synthesis used the whole RNA isolate, giving expressed TCRB sequences. The data were produced by immunoSEQ multiplex PCR, yet TCRdb's version contains in-frame clones alone and is incomplete. The table has about 660,000 clones, about an eighth seen once; the top ten hold roughly 0.04%. What was sequenced was naive CD4+ T cells from blood. The receptors originated from a man between 18 and 35 years old with type 1 diabetes.

The J gene is TRBJ1-2, the V gene TRBV13, with no clear D. Trimming shortened V by 0 bases and J by 2 bases, and 25 bases separated the two germline ends. Germline V gene sequence: CDR1 PRHDT, CDR2 FYEKMQ (reference sequence). The CDR3 has 20 residues. DNA of the CDR3: TGTGCCAGCAGCTTAGGGACGTTTTGGACGCCGAGGACGCCGAACTATGGCTACACCTTC. This sequence encodes CASSLGTFWTPRTPNYGYTF.

With regard to this clone: The sample carries other DNA sequences with the same CDR3. The chain links TRBV20-1 to TRBJ2-3, with no clear D. The CDR3 is 11 amino acids. Germline V lookup: CDR1 DFQATT, CDR2 SNEGSKA (reference sequence). V lost 3 bases and J 0 bases, leaving 1 base between the germline ends. The chain's CDR3 is CSASSTDTQYF. CDR3 nucleotides: TGCAGTGCTAGTAGCACAGATACGCAGTATTTT.

This clone was recorded a few times. CDR3 in DNA: TGTGCCAGCAGTGGCCAGGGAGGGAGCTCCTACGAGCAGTACTTC. Its translation: CASSGQGGSSYEQYF. V and J are TRBV6-1 and TRBJ2-7; 7 positions match TRBD2. This CDR3 spans 15 amino acids. Germline V gene sequence: CDR1 MNHNS, CDR2 SASEGT. The J segment lost 0 bases and the V segment lost 4 bases, leaving 6 bases of the junction unmatched.

V usage is TRBV29-1 and J usage is TRBJ2-2, with TRBD2 matching 7 bases. The length of the CDR3 is 14 residues. V was pared by 7 bases and J by 0 bases, with 5 bases of the junction left unmatched. The V gene's germline CDR1 is SQVTM and CDR2 ANQGSEA. CDR3 nucleotides: TGCAGCGCCGGGGGACTAACGAACACCGGGGAGCTGTTTTTT. It specifies CSAGGLTNTGELFF.

This clone was detected only a few times. V is TRBV27 and J is TRBJ2-5, with D perhaps TRBD1 or TRBD2 (5 bases each). CDR1 is MNHEY, CDR2 SMNVEV, per germline (reference sequence). There are 14 residues in the CDR3. The V end was cut by 1 base, the J end by 3 bases, with 9 bases between. DNA of the CDR3: TGTGCCAGCAGTTTATGGGACGGCGAAGAGACCCAGTACTTC. Amino acids: CASSLWDGEETQYF.

The CDR3 here is CASSEVAENLDTQYF. In DNA, the CDR3 is TGTGCCAGCAGTGAAGTGGCGGAAAATCTAGATACGCAGTATTTT. The chain uses TRBV2 and TRBJ2-3; the D is unclear. CDR1 and CDR2 (germline): SNHLY, FYNNEI. This CDR3 has 15 residues. V lost 1 base, J lost 5 bases, and 13 bases lay in between.

The rearrangement links TRBV5-1 to TRBJ2-5; D gene uncertain. CDR1 and CDR2 (germline): SGHRS, YFSETQ. Trimming stripped 4 bases from V and 4 bases from J, with 11 bases between. This CDR3 is built from 13 residues. The CDR3 nucleotides read TGCGCCAGCAGCATTTCAAAGGGAGAGACCCAGTACTTC. It translates to CASSISKGETQYF.

The CDR3 here is CATSRDRAGGSYEQYF. The CDR3 DNA sequence: TGTGCCACCAGCAGAGATCGGGCAGGGGGCTCCTACGAGCAGTACTTC. This chain links TRBV15 with TRBJ2-7; 7 positions agree with TRBD1. The J segment lost 0 bases and the V segment lost 0 bases, leaving 5 bases of the junction unmatched. Germline V CDR1 and CDR2: LNHNV, YYDKDF (reference sequence). The CDR3 sequence is 16 residues long.

This clone showed up just a few times. The chain recombines TRBV4-2 with TRBJ1-3; D is undetermined. V shed 1 base and J shed 5 bases, with 6 bases lying between them. Germline V CDR1 and CDR2: LGHNA, YNFKEQ. The CDR3 has 13 residues. The CDR3 reads CASSQGDRNTIYF. CDR3 nucleotides: TGTGCCAGCAGCCAAGGGGATAGAAACACCATATATTTT.

This clone was seen more than once but under ten times. The rearrangement links TRBV4-1 to TRBJ1-1, with D hard to call. Trimming pared 2 bases from V and 0 bases from J, leaving 13 bases between. From germline, CDR1 is MGHRA and CDR2 YSYEKL. The CDR3 totals 16 residues. The DNA of the CDR3 is TGCGCCAGCAGCCAACCGCCCCCACAGATGAACACTGAAGCTTTCTTT. Translating gives CASSQPPPQMNTEAFF.

This clone was counted a single time. The chain links TRBV5-4 to TRBJ2-7, with 8 bases lining up with TRBD2. The length of the CDR3 is 15 residues. The junction had 6 bases not matched to a gene; V was cut back by 2 bases and J by 2 bases. The germline CDR1 and CDR2 sequences are SGHNT and YYREEE (reference sequence). In DNA, the CDR3 is TGTGCCAGCAGCTTCCAGCGGGAGTCCGCCTACGAGCAGTACTTC. Translation: CASSFQRESAYEQYF. The full variable domain, completed using reference TRBV5-4 and TRBJ2-7, is ETGVTQSPTHLIKTRGQQVTLRCSSQSGHNTVSWYQQALGQGPQFIFQYYREEENGRGNFPPRFSGLQFPNYSSELNVNALELDDSALYLCASSFQRESAYEQYFGPGTRLTVT.

This clone showed up just a few times. Within the sample, other DNA sequences also encode this same CDR3. The rearrangement links TRBV29-1 to TRBJ2-5, with a possible D match to TRBD1 (5 bases). This CDR3 comprises 11 residues. Germline-derived CDR1 and CDR2 are SQVTM and ANQGSEA. Trimming took 4 bases from V and 5 from J, leaving 8 bases between them. CDR3: CSVGGRETQYF. The CDR3 coding sequence is TGCAGCGTTGGGGGCAGGGAGACCCAGTACTTC.

Here the CDR3 reads CSVEDLKLAGGYEQYF. CDR3 sequence (DNA): TGCAGCGTTGAAGATCTGAAGCTAGCGGGAGGATACGAGCAGTACTTC. The chain combines TRBV29-1 with TRBJ2-7; 11 bases map to TRBD2. Germline CDR1 and CDR2: SQVTM and ANQGSEA. V shed 0 bases and J 4 bases; nucleotides not matched to a gene: 8. There are 16 residues in the CDR3.

This clone has more than one count but fewer than ten. The chain is built from TRBV30 and TRBJ2-7; 8 bases map to TRBD2. Trimming cost V 4 bases and J 3 bases; bases outside gene matches: 11. CDR3 length: 15 residues. The V gene's germline CDR1 is GTSNPN and CDR2 SVGIG (reference sequence). This chain's CDR3 is CAWKFAGGNDYEQYF. CDR3 in DNA: TGTGCCTGGAAGTTTGCGGGAGGAAATGACTACGAGCAGTACTTC.

A remark on this clone: Other DNA sequences in this specimen translate into the identical CDR3. This chain joins TRBV7-2 and TRBJ2-3, with D hard to call. Trimming left V 1 base short and J 4 bases short, with 3 bases between. This CDR3 region has 12 residues. CDR1 and CDR2 (germline): SGHTA, FQGNSA. The CDR3 sequence is CASSLVPDTQYF. Here the CDR3 DNA reads TGTGCCAGCAGCTTAGTACCAGATACGCAGTATTTT.

This clone was detected once. This rearrangement joins TRBV2 to TRBJ1-1, with unresolved D. Trimming pared 10 bases from V and 6 bases from J, leaving 18 bases between. From germline, CDR1 is SNHLY and CDR2 FYNNEI. CDR3 length: 13 residues. The CDR3 DNA sequence: TGTGCCACCCAGTCCCGGCAGTTTTCTGAAGCTTTCTTT. It codes for CATQSRQFSEAFF.

This clone was counted only a few times. V usage is TRBV7-2 and J usage is TRBJ2-3, with D tentatively TRBD1 (6 bases). The V gene lost 1 base and the J gene lost 6 bases, with 11 bases spanning the gap. Germline CDR1 and CDR2: SGHTA and FQGNSA. This CDR3 region has 14 residues. The DNA of the CDR3 is TGTGCCAGCAGCTTAGGGGGGCCGATGGATACGCAGTATTTT. It encodes CASSLGGPMDTQYF.

The CDR3 region has the DNA TGCGCCAGCAGCTTGGTAGCGGGAGGCGGCAAGGGCAATGAGCAGTTCTTC. Amino acids: CASSLVAGGGKGNEQFF. This chain uses TRBV5-1 with TRBJ2-1, with 10 bases that match TRBD2. Unmatched junction bases numbered 9, after V lost 0 bases and J lost 6 bases. Per the germline V gene, CDR1 is SGHRS and CDR2 is YFSETQ. CDR3 length: 17 residues.

V usage is TRBV28 and J usage is TRBJ2-5; 8 bases align to TRBD1. Losses at the gene ends were 5 bases for V and 4 bases for J; bases not matched to a gene: 9. This CDR3 spans 15 amino acids. CDR1 is MDHEN and CDR2 is SYDVKM in the germline V gene. CDR3 DNA sequence: TGTGCCAGCAGTCCCAGGGGGCCGGGCCCAGAGACCCAGTACTTC. Translation: CASSPRGPGPETQYF.

This clone was detected a few times. The chain carries TRBV30 and TRBJ2-7, with 14 bases matching TRBD2. This CDR3 region has 15 residues. The trim removed 4 bases at V and 11 bases at J, leaving 13 bases unmatched. CDR1 and CDR2 (germline): GTSNPN, SVGIG (reference sequence). The DNA of the CDR3 is TGTGCCTGGATTCGCGGCGGGACTAGCGGGAGAGAAGAGTACTTC. It is translated as CAWIRGGTSGREEYF.